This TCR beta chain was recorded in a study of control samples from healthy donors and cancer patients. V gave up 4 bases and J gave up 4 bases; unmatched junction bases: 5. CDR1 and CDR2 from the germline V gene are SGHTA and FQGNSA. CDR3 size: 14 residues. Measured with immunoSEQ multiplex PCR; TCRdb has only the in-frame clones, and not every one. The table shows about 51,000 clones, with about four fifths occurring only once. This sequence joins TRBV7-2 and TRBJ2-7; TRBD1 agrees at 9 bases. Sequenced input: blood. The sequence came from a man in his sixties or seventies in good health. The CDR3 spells CASSSTGGGYEQYF. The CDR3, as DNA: TGTGCCAGCAGCTCAACAGGGGGCGGGTACGAGCAGTACTTC.